The entry below gives a single TCR beta chain sequence along with its context. Its antigen target is currently unknown. It has no much larger one-base neighbor in the sample; base qualities were not kept. The data derive from a study of shared clonotypes between healthy human individuals (dated by TCRdb to 2019 to 2021). Study-wide context: The cohort comprised a couple of women and a few men aged 18 to 49 years. Per donor, three plates each were used for CD4 naive and CD4 memory, two for CD8 naive, and one for CD8 memory. Blood TCR repertoires of roughly five healthy adults were deeply sequenced to estimate repertoire size and the extent of clonotype sharing between individuals. Different laboratories and diverse techniques were used to prepare libraries and sequence TCR repertoires, to increase sequencing depth and limit assay-specific biases. Leukapheresis yielded between about 0.94 and 8.9 billion PBMCs per donor. Results the study describes overall, beyond this receptor: Pairwise subsampling indicated that sequencing depth was expected to affect the degree of clonotype sharing among donors. Rarefaction of sorted-subset datasets indicated incomplete sequencing despite the large sequencing depth. Sampling was restricted to blood, and TCR repertoires in tissues likely differ from the TCR repertoires found in blood. Larger estimated clonotype richness was generally found for naive subsets than for memory subsets. Compared with non-shared clonotypes, clonotypes shared by all four sorted-subset donors had higher generation probabilities. Across a few donors, approximately 4.6% of naive CD4, roughly 3.5% of naive CD8, 2.3% of memory CD4, and 0.4% of memory CD8 clonotypes were shared. The genetic and exposure-history diversity represented was limited by the small number of donors.

CDR1 and CDR2, per the germline V gene (reference sequence), are LNHNV and YYDKDF. Its CDR3 holds 18 amino acids, cysteine through phenylalanine. Kept here is only the CDR3 DNA, which spans 54 bases and is read in frame from base 1. The junction shows trimming of 3 bases on V and 0 bases on J, plus 18 bases between the germline ends. Using the deep immunoSEQ assay, TCR CDR3 regions were amplified from genomic DNA by multiplex PCR. Genomic DNA extracted from each cell subset was distributed evenly over all wells of several immunoSEQ 96-well plates, and each plate served as one replicate. For sorted subsets, each replicate PCR was loaded with around 220 ng genomic DNA, equivalent to some 31,000 T cell genomes. The purified libraries were quantified using a Qubit 3.0 fluorometer, sized with a Bioanalyzer 2100, and then quantified again using the KAPA Library Quantification kit. Every immunoSEQ 96-well plate was sequenced on a separate single-read 150-cycle Illumina NextSeq 550 flow cell. The paper's processing steps were these. Because only junctional sequences without quality scores were contained in the immunoSEQ output, filtering matching that applied to full-length reads could not be performed. Sequences were annotated with PyIR, a Python wrapper for IgBLAST v1.9, and V/J genes and CDR3 were assigned using IMGT germline references. Reads were filtered out if the reads had weak V/J assignments (E-value above 1e-6), no CDR3, stop codons, out-of-frame junctions, or ambiguous translated residues. A V3J clonotype was defined by an identical inferred V gene, J gene, and CDR3 amino acid sequence. Percentage overlap between repertoires was computed as shared unique clonotypes divided by the size of the smaller repertoire. RTK rarefaction, the Chao1 estimator, and Recon v2.1 estimates of unobserved clonotypes were used to assess repertoire richness. Generation probabilities were computed with OLGA for all TCRbeta clonotypes obtained by the gDNA method from a handful of donors. Imported from immuneACCESS, the table was reduced by TCRdb to in-frame sequences with V and J called. These copies leave out some clones; in studies compared against another copy, an unresolved V gene accounts for under half, and the cause of the remainder is not known. V, J and clone size are those of that table, while D and trimming were read from the DNA. This sample gives around 650,000 clones in total; 95% to 96% of them show up just once. The ten biggest clones cover 0.095% to 0.13% of the sample.

CD8 naive samples were obtained by positive selection for CCR7 among CD45RO-negative cells, yielding a CD45RA+CCR7+ population from which TemRA cells were excluded. Healthy HIV-negative adults with no recently reported acute infections or vaccinations were included as donors. Every donor was a Caucasian adult residing in Nashville, Tennessee, USA. Blood was collected by leukapheresis, and PBMCs were isolated by Ficoll-Histopaque density gradient centrifugation and then cryopreserved in liquid nitrogen vapor phase. Analytical flow cytometry was used to check the purity and quantity of every magnetically sorted T cell population. Genomic DNA was isolated from each sorted fraction and quantified by UV absorbance on a Nanodrop 2000c.

The sequenced sample consisted of naive CD8+ T cells sorted from blood. What the cell subset or site label conveys for this sample: CD45RA+CCR7+. The rearrangement combines TRBV15 with TRBJ2-1; the D gene is tentatively TRBD1 or TRBD2, each matching 5 bases. The origin of this receptor is a woman aged 25 to 39 in good health. The CDR3 corresponds to CATSSDLWDRPSYNEQFF. Here is the DNA: TGTGCCACCAGCAGCGACCTATGGGACCGACCCTCCTACAATGAGCAGTTCTTC.